This record looks at one T cell receptor (beta chain) sequence and its context. Antigen unknown. The data originate from a study of beta chain features in type 1 diabetes. Study-wide points: It was possible that PCR favored shorter templates, equally so in patients and controls. There were fewer insertions and more deletions at the VDJ junctions of type 1 diabetes patients. Sequencing the cDNA could make cells with high TCR expression show up more than they should. There was a moderate but significant shortening of TCRB CDR3s in all four CD4+ subsets of Type 1 diabetes patients.

Post-sort purity exceeded 98% for all sorted populations. The sequenced template was cDNA made from the entire isolated RNA. Profiled with immunoSEQ multiplex PCR; TCRdb holds only in-frame clones, not every one. Among a few hundred thousand clones listed, around 16% were seen once. The V end lost 4 bases, the J end lost 0 bases, and 10 bases lay between the germline ends. The germline gives CDR1 MGHRA, CDR2 YSYEKL. The CDR3 contains 16 residues. This sequence joins TRBV4-1 and TRBJ2-6; D is ambiguous. The sequence derives from a man aged 30 to 45 with type 1 diabetes. The sample was naive CD4+ T cells from blood. CDR3 nucleotide sequence: TGCGCCAGCAGCCGAATACTGAGCTCTGGGGCCAACGTCCTGACTTTC. It specifies CASSRILSSGANVLTF.